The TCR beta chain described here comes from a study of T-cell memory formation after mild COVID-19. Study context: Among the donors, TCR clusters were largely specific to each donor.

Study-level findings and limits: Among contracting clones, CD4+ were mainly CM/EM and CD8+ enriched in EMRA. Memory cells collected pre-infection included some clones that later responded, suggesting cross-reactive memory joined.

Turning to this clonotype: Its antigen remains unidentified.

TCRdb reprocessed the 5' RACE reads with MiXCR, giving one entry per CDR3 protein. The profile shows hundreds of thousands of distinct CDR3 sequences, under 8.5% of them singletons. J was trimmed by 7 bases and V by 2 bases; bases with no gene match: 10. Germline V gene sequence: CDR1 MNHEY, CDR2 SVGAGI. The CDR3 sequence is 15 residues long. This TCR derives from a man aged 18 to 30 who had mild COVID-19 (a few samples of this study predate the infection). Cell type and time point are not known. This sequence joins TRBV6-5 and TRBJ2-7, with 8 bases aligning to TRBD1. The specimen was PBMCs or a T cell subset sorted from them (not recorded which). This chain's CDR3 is CASSYAGQGPLEQYF. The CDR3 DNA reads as TGTGCCAGCAGTTACGCCGGACAGGGTCCCTTGGAGCAGTACTTC.